These 32 T cell receptor beta chains came from one sample sequenced in a study of CD8+ T cells in alopecia areata (dated by TCRdb to 2016 to 2019). The time point label, as the study defines it: baseline before oral tofacitinib. Receptors were amplified or captured by the immunoSEQ multiplex PCR assay. To provide template for TCR sequencing, every sample had RNA extracted and reverse transcribed into cDNA. In TCRdb, the immuneACCESS table is reduced to in-frame sequences with V and J assigned. These tables do not hold every clone; where another copy was compared, an unresolved V gene accounts for under half, and the others remain unexplained. For this sample the table gives 250,000 or so clones, of which approximately 61% were detected only once. Of the sample, 1% to 1.5% is held by the ten largest clones. The starting material was CD4+ T cells sorted from blood, obtained at week 0. Every receptor here comes from a human donor with alopecia areata.

The chain employs TRBV7-2 and TRBJ2-7, with D possibly matching TRBD1 (5 bases). The CDR3 extends over 13 amino acids. The V gene's germline CDR1 is SGHTA and CDR2 FQGNSA. Trimming cost V 3 bases and J 3 bases, with 9 bases left between them. The CDR3 DNA sequence: TGTGCCAGCAGCTTTGGACAACACTACGAGCAGTACTTC. Translated, it gives CASSFGQHYEQYF.

The gene calls are TRBV6-5 and TRBJ2-5, with 8 bases fitting TRBD2. The CDR3 loop spans 14 amino acids. Per germline, CDR1 MNHEY and CDR2 SVGAGI. V was pared by 10 bases and J by 5 bases, with 12 bases of the junction left unmatched. The CDR3 nucleotides read TGTGCCACCGGGGGGGTTTCTCCGAGGGAGACCCAGTACTTC. Translating it yields CATGGVSPRETQYF.

The V gene is TRBV7-9, the J gene TRBJ2-6; no definite D call. The germline V gene encodes CDR1 SEHNR and CDR2 FQNEAQ (reference sequence). Trimming shortened V by 5 bases and J by 2 bases, and 10 bases separated the two germline ends. The CDR3 is made up of 15 amino acids. The CDR3 DNA reads as TGTGCCAGCAGCCTTTACACCACTGGGGCCAACGTCCTGACTTTC. This translates into CASSLYTTGANVLTF.

Regarding this clone: No DNA is shown, since the ends of the CDR3 on it are uncertain; the CDR3 is the one TCRdb lists. This rearrangement joins TRBV29-1 to TRBJ1-2. Germline CDR1 reads SQVTM; CDR2 reads ANQGSEA. The CDR3 length is 12 residues, termini included. This CDR3 reads CSGHAANYGCTF.

V gene TRBV15 combines with J gene TRBJ2-7; a possible D gene is TRBD1 (6 bases). Germline lookup yields CDR1 LNHNV and CDR2 YYDKDF (reference sequence). The CDR3 is made up of 13 amino acids. Trimming removed 4 bases at V and 6 bases at J, with 13 bases between. CDR3 sequence: CATSNRQVSEQYF. The DNA for the CDR3 is TGTGCCACCAGCAATCGACAGGTCTCCGAGCAGTACTTC.

This clone was found once. Other DNA sequences in the same sample also yield this CDR3. J is TRBJ2-7 and V is TRBV30, with TRBD2 matching 7 bases. V shed 2 bases and J 2 bases; nucleotides not matched to a gene: 6. CDR1 GTSNPN and CDR2 SVGIG come from the germline V gene (reference sequence). CDR3 length: 14 residues. CDR3 coding DNA: TGTGCCTGGAGTCCGGGGGGAGTCGCCTACGAGCAGTACTTC. Protein: CAWSPGGVAYEQYF. The variable domain in full, with the rest retrieved from reference TRBV30 and TRBJ2-7, is SQTIHQWPATLVQPVGSPLSLECTVEGTSNPNLYWYRQAAGRGLQLLFYSVGIGQISSEVPQNLSASRPQDRQFILSSKKLLLSDSGFYLCAWSPGGVAYEQYFGPGTRLTVT.

To note about this clone: This likely came from a read error, as a far larger clone is one base away. Other DNA variants within this sample encode the same CDR3. This chain joins TRBV7-9 and TRBJ2-5; tentatively, D is TRBD1 (6 bases). Germline V gene lookup returns CDR1 SEHNR and CDR2 FQNEAQ (reference sequence). V shed 5 bases and J shed 1 base, with 11 bases lying between them. The CDR3 loop spans 14 amino acids. In nucleotides, the CDR3 is TGTGCCAGCAGCCCTACAGGGCTCCAAGAGACCCAGTACTTC. It yields the protein CASSPTGLQETQYF.

The rearrangement links TRBV7-3 to TRBJ1-2; 9 nucleotides line up with TRBD1. The CDR3 length is 14 residues. The V gene end was trimmed by 0 bases and the J gene end by 6 bases; junction bases not matched to a gene: 2. Per the germline V gene, CDR1 is SGHTA and CDR2 is FQGTGA. The CDR3: CASSLTGQGDGYTF. In nucleotides, the CDR3 is TGTGCCAGCAGCTTAACGGGACAGGGTGATGGCTACACCTTC.

The chain is built from TRBV6-5 and TRBJ1-2, with a possible D match to TRBD1 (5 bases). The germline CDR1 and CDR2 sequences are MNHEY and SVGAGI. The ends were cut back, 8 bases at V and 5 bases at J, with 18 bases in the middle. The CDR3 covers 14 residues. CDR3 sequence reads: CASSTTVLGYGYTF. CDR3 nucleotides: TGTGCCAGCTCCACGACAGTCTTAGGGTATGGCTACACCTTC.

This clone was seen a few times. This sequence joins TRBV7-2 and TRBJ2-4; D tentatively reads TRBD1 or TRBD2 (5 bases each). The CDR3 covers 16 residues. V dropped 4 bases and J dropped 4 bases, with 17 bases sitting between them. CDR1 is SGHTA, CDR2 FQGNSA, per germline. The CDR3 DNA reads TGTGCCAGCAGCTCTCCAGGGTCCTGGGGGAAAAACATTCAGTACTTC. Translation: CASSSPGSWGKNIQYF. Complete variable domain (other parts from reference TRBV7-2 and TRBJ2-4): GAGVSQSPSNKVTEKGKDVELRCDPISGHTALYWYRQSLGQGLEFLIYFQGNSAPDKSGLPSDRFSAERTGGSVSTLTIQRTQQEDSAVYLCASSSPGSWGKNIQYFGAGTRLSVL.

The sample holds a few counts of this clone. This specimen includes other DNA sequences encoding the same CDR3. V is TRBV7-9 and J is TRBJ2-5, with D possibly matching TRBD2 (5 bases). V lost 2 bases and J lost 0, with 7 bases in between. Germline assignment: CDR1 SEHNR and CDR2 FQNEAQ (reference sequence). The CDR3 has 14 residues. CDR3 sequence: CASSLREYQETQYF. For the CDR3, the DNA is TGTGCCAGCAGCTTAAGGGAGTACCAAGAGACCCAGTACTTC.

The chain couples TRBV5-4 to TRBJ2-3, with no clear D. CDR3 length equals 15 residues. Trimming cost V 3 bases and J 2 bases, with 13 bases left between them. In germline, CDR1 is SGHNT, CDR2 YYREEE (reference sequence). The CDR3 spells CASSSNGRITDTQYF. In DNA, the CDR3 is TGTGCCAGCAGCTCGAACGGACGGATCACAGATACGCAGTATTTT.

This clone was detected only once. The V and J genes are TRBV10-3 and TRBJ2-5; no definite D call. The V and J ends lost 7 bases and 1 base respectively, with 13 bases between them. The CDR3 is made up of 14 amino acids. Germline V lookup: CDR1 ENHRY, CDR2 SYGVKD. The CDR3 protein is CAIKETLSQETQYF. CDR3 in DNA: TGTGCCATCAAAGAGACACTTAGCCAAGAGACCCAGTACTTC.

This clone came up a few times. The V gene is TRBV6-5, the J gene TRBJ2-1; a weak D match, TRBD1 (5 bases). V was trimmed by 2 bases and J by 2 bases, leaving 10 bases between them. From germline, CDR1 is MNHEY and CDR2 SVGAGI. This CDR3 region has 15 residues. CDR3 sequence (DNA): TGTGCCAGCAGTTACGAGGCAGGGACCTACAATGAGCAGTTCTTC. Protein sequence: CASSYEAGTYNEQFF.

The chain employs TRBV29-1 and TRBJ2-5, with 11 bases that match TRBD1. Germline assignment: CDR1 SQVTM and CDR2 ANQGSEA. The CDR3 has 12 residues. V was pared by 7 bases and J by 3 bases, with 1 base of the junction left unmatched. The CDR3 loop is CSGTGGEETQYF. The CDR3 DNA follows: TGCAGCGGGACAGGGGGCGAAGAGACCCAGTACTTC.

The chain uses TRBV27 and TRBJ2-6; D unclear. CDR1 is MNHEY, CDR2 SMNVEV, per germline (reference sequence). The germline V and J ends were trimmed by 3 bases and 0 bases, with 9 bases remaining between them. The CDR3 length is 16 residues. For the CDR3, the DNA is TGTGCCAGCAGTTTGAAAGGCCCCTCTGGGGCCAACGTCCTGACTTTC. This sequence encodes CASSLKGPSGANVLTF.

This chain links TRBV9 with TRBJ2-1, with TRBD2 matching 8 bases. V lost 3 bases, J lost 4 bases, and 3 bases stayed unmatched. This CDR3 is built from 14 residues. Germline V gene data show CDR1 as SGDLS and CDR2 as YYNGEE. The CDR3 DNA follows: TGTGCCAGCAGCGGTAGCGGGGCGTACAATGAGCAGTTCTTC. Translating gives CASSGSGAYNEQFF. The whole variable domain, filled in from reference TRBV9 and TRBJ2-1, reads DSGVTQTPKHLITATGQRVTLRCSPRSGDLSVYWYQQSLDQGLQFLIQYYNGEERAKGNILERFSAQQFPDLHSELNLSSLELGDSALYFCASSGSGAYNEQFFGPGTRLTVL.

V is TRBV27 and J is TRBJ2-7; 10 bases align to TRBD1. Per the germline V gene, CDR1 is MNHEY and CDR2 is SMNVEV (reference sequence). V shed 6 bases, J shed 2 bases, and the junction held 4 bases outside the gene matches. The CDR3 is 14 residues long. DNA of the CDR3: TGTGCCAGCAGAGGGACAGGGGCCACCTACGAGCAGTACTTC. Protein sequence: CASRGTGATYEQYF.

This chain joins TRBV5-6 and TRBJ2-2; D may be TRBD1 (5 bases). Trimming took 4 bases from V and 1 from J, leaving 8 bases between them. The CDR3 runs 14 residues. CDR1 is SGHDT and CDR2 is YYEEEE in the germline V gene. Written as DNA, the CDR3 is TGTGCCAGCAGCCCCACAGGGAACACCGGGGAGCTGTTTTTT. It specifies CASSPTGNTGELFF.

The genes are TRBV5-4 and TRBJ2-2, with 11 bases that match TRBD2. CDR3 size: 16 residues. In germline, CDR1 is SGHNT, CDR2 YYREEE (reference sequence). Trimming removed 4 bases from V and 1 base from J; junction bases left unmatched: 3. CDR3 protein: CASSEGLAENTGELFF. CDR3 bases: TGTGCCAGCAGCGAGGGACTAGCGGAGAACACCGGGGAGCTGTTTTTT.

This clone showed up just a few times. V usage is TRBV12-5 and J usage is TRBJ2-7, with 8 bases that match TRBD1. The trim removed 7 bases at V and 9 bases at J, leaving 5 bases unmatched. Germline V gene sequence: CDR1 LGHNT, CDR2 FRNRAP. The CDR3 is 11 residues long. The CDR3, as DNA: TGTGCTAGTGCCGGACAGGGAGGGCAGTACTTC. It is translated as CASAGQGGQYF.

The chain links TRBV6-5 to TRBJ2-7; TRBD1 agrees at 7 bases. From germline, CDR1 is MNHEY and CDR2 SVGAGI. This CDR3 has 16 amino acids. V trimming: 2 bases; J trimming: 2 bases; junction bases outside the gene matches: 9. The CDR3 is CASSYPTWDSPYEQYF. CDR3 sequence (DNA): TGTGCCAGCAGTTACCCGACCTGGGACAGTCCCTACGAGCAGTACTTC.

This rearrangement joins TRBV29-1 to TRBJ1-4, with 8 positions matching TRBD1. With 4 bases clipped from V and 4 bases from J, the junction kept 5 bases outside the gene matches. CDR1 is SQVTM and CDR2 is ANQGSEA in the germline V gene. This CDR3 is built from 14 residues. The CDR3 coding sequence is TGCAGCGTTGCAGGGGGCGCGGGTAATGAAAAACTGTTTTTT. It specifies CSVAGGAGNEKLFF.

This chain uses TRBV29-1 with TRBJ1-4; D gene ambiguous. The length of the CDR3 is 14 residues. V lost 0 bases and J 7 bases, leaving 12 bases between the germline ends. Germline V gene data show CDR1 as SQVTM and CDR2 as ANQGSEA. The CDR3 region is CSVEDLRRSEKLFF. Here the CDR3 DNA reads TGCAGCGTTGAAGATCTTCGGAGGAGTGAAAAACTGTTTTTT.

This chain uses TRBV27 with TRBJ1-6; 7 bases align to TRBD1. This CDR3 region has 17 residues. Germline-derived CDR1 and CDR2 are MNHEY and SMNVEV (reference sequence). Germline trimming cut 5 bases from V and 3 bases from J; bases unmatched to any gene: 10. The CDR3 DNA reads as TGTGCCAGCAGTGAATATAGGGGGACAGACTATAATTCACCCCTCCACTTT. This gives the protein CASSEYRGTDYNSPLHF.

The chain joins TRBV30 to TRBJ1-1; D not certain. There are 16 residues in the CDR3. Germline loops: CDR1 GTSNPN, CDR2 SVGIG (reference sequence). V was clipped by 0 bases and J by 3 bases, with 17 bases between them. CDR3 loop: CAWSVWGSQRDTEAFF. The CDR3 DNA follows: TGTGCCTGGAGTGTTTGGGGATCCCAGAGGGACACTGAAGCTTTCTTT.

V gene TRBV12-5 combines with J gene TRBJ2-2; TRBD1 matches at 7 bases. V lost 3 bases to trimming and J lost 5 bases; unmatched junction nucleotides: 6. Germline V CDR1 and CDR2: LGHNT, FRNRAP. CDR3 size: 15 residues. Written as DNA, the CDR3 is TGTGCTAGTGGTTTACGACAGGGTGGGACCGGGGAGCTGTTTTTT. This translates into CASGLRQGGTGELFF.

V and J are TRBV30 and TRBJ1-2; TRBD1 aligns across 9 bases. Germline V lookup: CDR1 GTSNPN, CDR2 SVGIG (reference sequence). The CDR3 loop spans 13 amino acids. V lost 5 bases and J lost 7; bases outside the gene matches: 8. The CDR3 bases are TGTGCCTGGGCGGACAGGGGAGGGTCTGGCTACACCTTC. It codes for CAWADRGGSGYTF.

V and J are TRBV9 and TRBJ1-2, with a tentative D call TRBD1 (5 bases). Trimming shortened V by 4 bases and J by 4 bases, and 11 bases separated the two germline ends. This CDR3 is built from 13 residues. Germline values: CDR1 SGDLS, CDR2 YYNGEE. The CDR3 reads CASSPTGLYGYTF. CDR3 DNA sequence: TGTGCCAGCAGCCCGACGGGGCTCTATGGCTACACCTTC.

The gene calls are TRBV7-9 and TRBJ2-7; 8 bases align to TRBD1. This CDR3 spans 14 amino acids. In germline, CDR1 is SEHNR, CDR2 FQNEAQ (reference sequence). V lost 5 bases and J lost 2; bases outside the gene matches: 5. The CDR3 spells CASSQGQETYEQYF. The CDR3 coding sequence is TGTGCCAGCAGCCAGGGACAGGAGACCTACGAGCAGTACTTC.

Remarks on this clone: The sample carries other DNA sequences with the same CDR3. The chain combines TRBV18 with TRBJ2-3, with D unclear. CDR1 KGHSH and CDR2 LQKENI come from the germline V gene. The CDR3 consists of 11 residues. V lost 6 bases to trimming and J lost 2 bases, with 3 bases between them. The CDR3: CASSPTDTQYF. CDR3 sequence (DNA): TGTGCCAGCTCCCCCACAGATACGCAGTATTTT.

The table lists this clone with a few counts. The chain employs TRBV7-9 and TRBJ2-3; 14 nucleotides line up with TRBD2. CDR3 length: 14 amino acids. J was trimmed by 11 bases and V by 5 bases; bases with no gene match: 6. The germline gives CDR1 SEHNR, CDR2 FQNEAQ (reference sequence). The DNA of the CDR3 is TGTGCCAGCAGCCCGGGACTAGCGGGGGTAGGGCAGTATTTT. Its translation is CASSPGLAGVGQYF.